The entry below gives a single T cell receptor (beta chain) sequence along with its context. Its cognate antigen is unknown. Preparation of the TCRbeta library involved a method that used unique molecular identifiers. In TCRdb, the PCR reads were re-called with MiXCR into one record per CDR3 protein. The table includes under 750,000 distinct CDR3 sequences, more than 20% detected once. Germline CDR1 and CDR2: SQVTM and ANQGSEA. CDR3 size: 16 residues. V trimming: 3 bases; J trimming: 5 bases; junction bases outside the gene matches: 10. This sample is drawn from a study of T-cell reconstitution after alpha-beta-depleted transplantation in children. Regarding the study as a whole: Most T-cell counts and diversity one year after the transplant came from T cells that were newly produced. The high TCRbeta diversity at day 60 in some patients came from surviving recipient T cells and thymic progenitors. Alpha-beta T cells about two months after transplant reportedly derived from several hundred expanded graft clones.

The sequences come from PBMCs, mostly from graft donor cells, collected 360 days after TCRalphabeta/CD19-depleted stem cell transplant. The rearrangement uses TRBV29-1 and TRBJ1-1, with 12 bases aligning to TRBD1. The TCR comes from a boy in the first two years of life who had a stem cell transplant for acute myeloid leukemia, so the T cells may come from the graft donor. The CDR3 here is CSVDLRDRGQRTEAFF. CDR3 DNA sequence: TGCAGCGTTGATTTGCGGGACAGGGGGCAGAGGACTGAAGCTTTCTTT.